These 17 T cell receptor beta chains came from one sample sequenced in a study of CD8+ T cells in alopecia areata. Extracted from the samples, RNA was reverse transcribed into cDNA to serve as the sequencing template. Some clones are missing from TCRdb's copy, which holds only in-frame ones; the method was immunoSEQ multiplex PCR. The sample yields approximately 150,000 clones, around 64% seen once. The sample was CD8+ T cells sorted from blood, taken at week 0. The receptors here all came from a human donor with alopecia areata.

This clone is a singleton in its sample. The chain links TRBV27 to TRBJ1-6, with TRBD1 identical over 8 bases. J was trimmed by 12 bases and V by 5 bases; bases with no gene match: 9. From germline, CDR1 is MNHEY and CDR2 SMNVEV (reference sequence). This CDR3 is built from 14 residues. In DNA, the CDR3 is TGTGCCAGCAGTGTGGGGACAGGTGTTAGACCCCTCCACTTT. It is translated as CASSVGTGVRPLHF.

The chain carries TRBV2 and TRBJ2-7; no clear D. Germline V CDR1 and CDR2: SNHLY, FYNNEI. V lost 6 bases and J lost 3, with 6 bases in between. This CDR3 comprises 11 residues. The CDR3 protein is CASRSGYEQYF. CDR3 in DNA: TGTGCCAGCAGGTCTGGCTACGAGCAGTACTTC.

The J gene is TRBJ2-7, the V gene TRBV29-1, with a possible D match to TRBD2 (5 bases). The germline CDR1 and CDR2 sequences are SQVTM and ANQGSEA. Trimming took off 7 bases at V and 4 bases at J, with 11 bases between the two ends. This CDR3 contains 11 residues. The CDR3 region is CSADEGYEQYF. DNA for the CDR3: TGCAGCGCCGACGAGGGATACGAGCAGTACTTC.

The rearrangement uses TRBV30 and TRBJ1-5; D gene ambiguous. CDR3 length equals 12 residues. Germline values: CDR1 GTSNPN, CDR2 SVGIG (reference sequence). Trimming took 0 bases from V and 9 from J, leaving 9 bases between them. For the CDR3, the DNA is TGTGCCTGGAGTGTAGCTGTTGGGCCCCAGCATTTT. Translated, it gives CAWSVAVGPQHF.

V gene TRBV29-1 combines with J gene TRBJ2-7; D remains unclear. CDR3 size: 11 residues. The V gene's germline CDR1 is SQVTM and CDR2 ANQGSEA. Trimming took off 6 bases at V and 3 bases at J, with 9 bases between the two ends. Here the CDR3 reads CSVEYDYEQYF. The CDR3 DNA sequence: TGCAGCGTGGAATACGACTACGAGCAGTACTTC.

The rearrangement links TRBV29-1 to TRBJ2-7; D not resolved. This CDR3 region has 12 residues. The germline gives CDR1 SQVTM, CDR2 ANQGSEA. V was pared by 4 bases and J by 2 bases, with 9 bases between. The CDR3 sequence is CSVAGLAYEQYF. The CDR3 coding sequence is TGCAGCGTTGCAGGTCTAGCCTACGAGCAGTACTTC.

In nucleotides, the CDR3 is TGCGCCAGCAGTGAGGGAATAGCCAAAAACATTCAGTACTTC. It yields the protein CASSEGIAKNIQYF. This chain uses TRBV10-2 with TRBJ2-4; D gene unclear. This CDR3 is 14 amino acids long. V lost 2 bases and J lost 0, with 5 bases in between. Germline assignment: CDR1 WSHSY and CDR2 SAAADI.

For this clone: The same CDR3 arises from other DNA sequences in this sample as well. The chain couples TRBV27 to TRBJ2-1; D unresolved. This CDR3 contains 15 residues. CDR1 is MNHEY, CDR2 SMNVEV, per germline (reference sequence). Trimming removed 0 bases from V and 0 bases from J, with 6 bases in between. This chain's CDR3 is CASSLSMSSYNEQFF. The CDR3 DNA follows: TGTGCCAGCAGTTTATCGATGAGCTCCTACAATGAGCAGTTCTTC.

This clone was recorded a few times. The V call is TRBV23-1, the J call TRBJ2-3; no clear D. TRBV23-1 is assigned to the ORF class and has an uncertain function. V was shortened by 0 bases and J by 2 bases, with 9 bases between the two germline ends. This CDR3 contains 15 residues. CDR3 DNA: TGCGCCAGCAGTCAATCTTGGGGTTCCACAGATACGCAGTATTTT. It yields the protein CASSQSWGSTDTQYF.

The rearrangement joins TRBV5-1 to TRBJ1-2; no clear D gene. Looked up from germline, CDR1 is SGHRS and CDR2 is YFSETQ. V lost 3 bases and J 4 bases, leaving 10 bases between the germline ends. CDR3 size: 13 residues. In DNA form, the CDR3 reads TGCGCCAGCAGCTGGGATTTTAGCTATGGCTACACCTTC. Translating it yields CASSWDFSYGYTF.

The chain uses TRBV7-8 and TRBJ1-6, with unresolved D. V was clipped by 4 bases and J by 10 bases, with 14 bases between them. CDR1 SGHVS and CDR2 FQNEAQ come from the germline V gene. This CDR3 region has 14 residues. The CDR3 nucleotides are TGTGCCAGCAGCTCCAAAAGAACAAACTCACCCCTCCACTTT. This codes for CASSSKRTNSPLHF.

This clone showed up just once. The chain combines TRBV15 with TRBJ1-4; D ambiguous. This CDR3 has 10 amino acids. Germline V CDR1 and CDR2: LNHNV, YYDKDF (reference sequence). V dropped 9 bases and J dropped 7 bases, with 6 bases sitting between them. The CDR3 nucleotides are TGTGCCACGCGGGGTGAAAAACTGTTTTTT. Translation gives CATRGEKLFF.

V and J are TRBV29-1 and TRBJ2-7, with TRBD2 matching 8 bases. J was trimmed by 0 bases and V by 4 bases; bases with no gene match: 8. Germline CDR1 and CDR2: SQVTM and ANQGSEA. This CDR3 spans 15 amino acids. Here the CDR3 DNA reads TGCAGCGTTGCGGGGGGGGCGGCCAGCTCCTACGAGCAGTACTTC. Amino acids: CSVAGGAASSYEQYF.

The sample holds a few counts of this clone. This rearrangement joins TRBV14 to TRBJ2-1; the D gene is possibly TRBD1 (5 bases). Germline loops: CDR1 SGHDN, CDR2 FVKESK. V was trimmed by 4 bases and J by 8 bases, leaving 18 bases between them. There are 15 residues in the CDR3. This CDR3 reads CASSPPGPKIDEQFF. For the CDR3, the DNA is TGTGCCAGCAGCCCCCCAGGGCCAAAGATCGATGAGCAGTTCTTC.

V gene TRBV5-1 combines with J gene TRBJ2-4; 9 bases map to TRBD1. This CDR3 has 13 amino acids. From germline, CDR1 is SGHRS and CDR2 YFSETQ. The trim removed 3 bases at V and 6 bases at J, leaving 1 base unmatched. The CDR3 DNA sequence: TGCGCCAGCAGCTCGACAGGGGGAAACATTCAGTACTTC. Its translation is CASSSTGGNIQYF.

The gene calls are TRBV30 and TRBJ1-1; tentative D call: TRBD1 (5 bases). Per the germline V gene, CDR1 is GTSNPN and CDR2 is SVGIG (reference sequence). The CDR3 has 13 residues. Trimming took off 0 bases at V and 6 bases at J, with 11 bases between the two ends. CDR3 amino acids: CAWSVHSRAEAFF. In nucleotides, the CDR3 is TGTGCCTGGAGTGTACATTCCAGGGCTGAAGCTTTCTTT.

This chain uses TRBV6-5 with TRBJ2-2; the D is unclear. Germline assignment: CDR1 MNHEY and CDR2 SVGAGI. The CDR3 is made up of 14 amino acids. V was pared by 8 bases and J by 8 bases, with 18 bases between. The CDR3 sequence: CASAKVYTPGELFF. CDR3 nucleotide sequence: TGTGCCAGCGCCAAGGTCTACACACCTGGGGAGCTGTTTTTT.